This paragraph covers one T cell receptor beta chain sequence. The protocol was immunoSEQ multiplex PCR, while the TCRdb copy is restricted to in-frame clones and leaves out a portion. The top ten clones hold roughly 1.9% of a sample with 35,000 to 45,000 clones, 75% to 95% of them seen once. The sample comes from a study of T cell changes during pregnancy in multiple sclerosis. The germline V gene has CDR1 SGDLS and CDR2 YYNGEE. The CDR3 extends over 13 amino acids. V gave up 0 bases and J gave up 4 bases, with 7 bases separating them. This sequence was found in a female donor in good health, enrolled as a control in a pregnancy study. The chain uses TRBV9 and TRBJ2-5, with D possibly TRBD1 on 5 matching bases. Sequencing used CD4+ T cells from peripheral blood mononuclear cells, obtained after pregnancy. The CDR3 region is CASSVEGVETQYF. The CDR3 DNA reads TGTGCCAGCAGCGTAGAAGGGGTAGAGACCCAGTACTTC.